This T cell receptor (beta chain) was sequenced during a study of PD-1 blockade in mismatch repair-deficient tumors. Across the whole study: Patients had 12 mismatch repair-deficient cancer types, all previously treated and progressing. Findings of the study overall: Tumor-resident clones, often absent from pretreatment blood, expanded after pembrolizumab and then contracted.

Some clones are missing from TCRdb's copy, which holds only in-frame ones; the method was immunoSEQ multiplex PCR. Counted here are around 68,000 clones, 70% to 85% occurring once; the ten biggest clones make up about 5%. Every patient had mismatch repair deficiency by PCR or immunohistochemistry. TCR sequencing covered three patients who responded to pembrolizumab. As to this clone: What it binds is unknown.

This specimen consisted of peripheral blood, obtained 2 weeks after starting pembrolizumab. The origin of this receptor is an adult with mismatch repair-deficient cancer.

The CDR3 protein is CATSPDRAGNNEQFF. In DNA form, the CDR3 reads TGTGCCACCAGCCCGGACAGGGCTGGGAACAATGAGCAGTTCTTC. This chain uses TRBV15 with TRBJ2-1; 8 positions agree with TRBD1. CDR3 length: 15 residues. J lost 5 bases, V lost 5 bases, and 8 bases had no gene match. The germline V gene encodes CDR1 LNHNV and CDR2 YYDKDF (reference sequence).